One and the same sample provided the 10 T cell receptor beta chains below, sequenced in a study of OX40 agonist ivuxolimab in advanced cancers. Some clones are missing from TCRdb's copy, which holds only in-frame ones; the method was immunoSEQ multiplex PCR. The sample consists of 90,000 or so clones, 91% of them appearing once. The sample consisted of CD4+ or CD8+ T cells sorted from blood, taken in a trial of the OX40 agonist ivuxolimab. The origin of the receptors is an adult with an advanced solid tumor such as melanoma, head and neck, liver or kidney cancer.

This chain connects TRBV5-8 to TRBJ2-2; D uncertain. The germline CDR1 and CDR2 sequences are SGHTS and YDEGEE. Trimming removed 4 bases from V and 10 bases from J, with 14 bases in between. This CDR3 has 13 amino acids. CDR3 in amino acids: CASSLLREEELFF. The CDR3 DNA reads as TGTGCCAGCAGCCTCCTTAGGGAAGAGGAGCTGTTTTTT.

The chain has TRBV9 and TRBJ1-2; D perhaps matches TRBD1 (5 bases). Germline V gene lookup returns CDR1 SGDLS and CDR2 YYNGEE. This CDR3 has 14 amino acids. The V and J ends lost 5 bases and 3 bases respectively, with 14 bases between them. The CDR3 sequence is CASSEGGGYYGYTF. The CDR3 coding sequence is TGTGCCAGCAGTGAAGGCGGGGGATACTATGGCTACACCTTC.

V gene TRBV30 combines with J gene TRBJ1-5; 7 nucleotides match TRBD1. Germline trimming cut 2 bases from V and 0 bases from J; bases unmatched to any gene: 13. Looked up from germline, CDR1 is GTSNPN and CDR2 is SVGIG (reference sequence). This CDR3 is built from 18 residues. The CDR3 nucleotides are TGTGCCTGGAGTTTCGGGGACACAGGGGCTCATAGCAATCAGCCCCAGCATTTT. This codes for CAWSFGDTGAHSNQPQHF.

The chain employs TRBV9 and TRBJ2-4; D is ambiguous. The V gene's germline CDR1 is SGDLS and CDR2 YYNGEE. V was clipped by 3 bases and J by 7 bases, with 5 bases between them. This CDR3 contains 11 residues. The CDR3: CASSASNIQYF. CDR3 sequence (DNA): TGTGCCAGCAGCGCATCTAACATTCAGTACTTC.

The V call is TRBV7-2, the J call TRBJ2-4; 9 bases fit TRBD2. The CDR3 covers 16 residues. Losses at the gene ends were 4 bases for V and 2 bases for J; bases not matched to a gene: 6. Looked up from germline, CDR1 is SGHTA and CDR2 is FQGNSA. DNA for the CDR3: TGTGCCAGCAGCTCCAGGCGGGAGGGCCCCAAAAACATTCAGTACTTC. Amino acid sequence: CASSSRREGPKNIQYF. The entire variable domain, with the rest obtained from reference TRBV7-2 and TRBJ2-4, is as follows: GAGVSQSPSNKVTEKGKDVELRCDPISGHTALYWYRQSLGQGLEFLIYFQGNSAPDKSGLPSDRFSAERTGGSVSTLTIQRTQQEDSAVYLCASSSRREGPKNIQYFGAGTRLSVL.

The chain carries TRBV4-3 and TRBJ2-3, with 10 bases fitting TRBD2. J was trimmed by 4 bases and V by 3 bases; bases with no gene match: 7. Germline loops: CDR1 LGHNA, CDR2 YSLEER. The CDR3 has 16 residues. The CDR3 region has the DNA TGCGCCAGCAGCCACTTTCTAGCGGGAGTTGCAGATACGCAGTATTTT. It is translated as CASSHFLAGVADTQYF.

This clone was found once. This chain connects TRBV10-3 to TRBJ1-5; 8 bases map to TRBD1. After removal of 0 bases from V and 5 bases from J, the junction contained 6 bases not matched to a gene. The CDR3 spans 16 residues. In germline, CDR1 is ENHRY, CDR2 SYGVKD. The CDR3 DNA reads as TGTGCCATCAGTGAGTCGTCCAGGGGGCTCGATCAGCCCCAGCATTTT. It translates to CAISESSRGLDQPQHF.

DNA of the CDR3: TGCGCCAGCAGCCCGGAGGATTCGGGGACAGAGCAGTTCTTC. This gives the protein CASSPEDSGTEQFF. The chain uses TRBV4-3 and TRBJ2-1, with a tentative D call TRBD1 (6 bases). There are 14 residues in the CDR3. V lost 4 bases and J lost 10, with 17 bases in between. CDR1 and CDR2 from the germline V gene are LGHNA and YSLEER.

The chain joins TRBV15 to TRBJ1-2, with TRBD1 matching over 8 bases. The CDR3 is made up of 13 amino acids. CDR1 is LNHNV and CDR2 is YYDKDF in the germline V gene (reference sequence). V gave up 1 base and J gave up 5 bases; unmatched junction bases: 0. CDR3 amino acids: CATSRGTGYGYTF. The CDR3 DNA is TGTGCCACCAGCAGAGGGACAGGGTATGGCTACACCTTC.

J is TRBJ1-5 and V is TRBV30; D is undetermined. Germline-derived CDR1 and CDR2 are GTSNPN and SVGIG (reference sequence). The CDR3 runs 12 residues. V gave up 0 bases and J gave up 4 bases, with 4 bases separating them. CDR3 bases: TGTGCCTGGAGTGTGTTGAATCAGCCCCAGCATTTT. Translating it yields CAWSVLNQPQHF.